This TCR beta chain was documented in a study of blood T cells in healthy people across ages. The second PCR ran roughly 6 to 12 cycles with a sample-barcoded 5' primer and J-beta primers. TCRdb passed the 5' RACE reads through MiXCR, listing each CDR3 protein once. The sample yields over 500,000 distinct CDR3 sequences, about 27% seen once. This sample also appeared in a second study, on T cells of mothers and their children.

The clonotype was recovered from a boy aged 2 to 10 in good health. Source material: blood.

CDR3 DNA sequence: TGTGCCTGGAGAACTAGCGGGACTGTAAATGAGCAGTTCTTC. The encoded protein is CAWRTSGTVNEQFF. The rearrangement joins TRBV30 to TRBJ2-1, with 10 nucleotides matching TRBD2. Germline values: CDR1 GTSNPN, CDR2 SVGIG (reference sequence). The trim removed 3 bases at V and 7 bases at J, leaving 6 bases unmatched. This CDR3 has 14 residues.